Shown below are 5 T cell receptor beta chains from a single sample sequenced in a study of T cell changes during pregnancy in multiple sclerosis. Only in-frame clones appear in the TCRdb table, and some are missing; sequencing was by immunoSEQ multiplex PCR. The sample contains about 69,000 clones, roughly 93% of which appear only once. Sequencing used peripheral blood, obtained in the third trimester of pregnancy. The receptors were gathered from a female donor with multiple sclerosis, enrolled in a pregnancy study.

This clone was seen a few times. The chain's CDR3 is CASSLDTRTGELFF. The DNA for the CDR3 is TGTGCCAGCAGCTTAGACACCAGGACCGGGGAGCTGTTTTTT. The chain joins TRBV7-2 to TRBJ2-2; D is unresolved. V lost 1 base to trimming and J lost 5 bases, with 8 bases between them. CDR1 is SGHTA and CDR2 is FQGNSA in the germline V gene. The CDR3 is 14 residues long.

The chain recombines TRBV5-1 with TRBJ1-1, with a possible D match to TRBD1 (5 bases). The germline gives CDR1 SGHRS, CDR2 YFSETQ. This CDR3 has 12 residues. Deletions cut 1 base from V and 6 bases from J, with 7 bases between. CDR3 sequence: CASSLPGAEAFF. The CDR3 DNA reads as TGCGCCAGCAGCTTGCCGGGGGCTGAAGCTTTCTTT.

The rearrangement uses TRBV7-9 and TRBJ2-1; D remains ambiguous. Germline CDR1 and CDR2: SEHNR and FQNEAQ (reference sequence). This CDR3 has 13 amino acids. Trimming took 1 base from V and 6 from J, leaving 7 bases between them. The CDR3 spells CASSLDYSNEQFF. The CDR3 DNA follows: TGTGCCAGCAGCTTAGACTACTCCAATGAGCAGTTCTTC.

On this clone itself: Other DNA sequences in this specimen translate into the identical CDR3. V gene TRBV7-8 combines with J gene TRBJ1-1, with D uncertain. There are 13 residues in the CDR3. CDR1 is SGHVS and CDR2 is FQNEAQ in the germline V gene. Trimming took off 2 bases at V and 5 bases at J, with 9 bases between the two ends. The CDR3 is CASSLTGETEAFF. The CDR3 DNA reads TGTGCCAGCAGCTTAACCGGAGAAACTGAAGCTTTCTTT.

The V call is TRBV2, the J call TRBJ2-1; possibly TRBD2 for D (6 bases). In germline, CDR1 is SNHLY, CDR2 FYNNEI. V lost 8 bases and J 4 bases, leaving 18 bases between the germline ends. CDR3 length: 15 amino acids. The DNA for the CDR3 is TGTGCCAGCGTCCGCCTGGGGGGTCCTTACAATGAGCAGTTCTTC. This translates into CASVRLGGPYNEQFF.